This T cell receptor (beta chain) was identified in a study of spatial heterogeneity in lung cancer. Turning to the study itself: Counts of TCR transcripts in tumor regions correlated strongly with a T cell module score (derived from matched bulk RNA-seq).

The time point here: sample taken at primary tumor resection. Study results and limitations: Within tumors, counts of expanded alpha and beta TCRs tracked tumor mutation counts.

With respect to this clonotype: Its matching antigen is unknown.

TCRdb processed the 5' RACE reads anew with MiXCR; each CDR3 protein has one entry. Of around 4,800 distinct CDR3 sequences detected, under 6.5% appear once; the ten largest clones hold roughly a third. CDR1 and CDR2 (germline): SGHTA, FQGNSA. CDR3 size: 13 residues. The V gene lost 5 bases and the J gene lost 0 bases, with 8 bases spanning the gap. The chain combines TRBV7-2 with TRBJ2-7; D is ambiguous. This TCR was sampled from a male donor with early-stage non-small cell lung cancer. Sequenced material: lung tumor tissue, taken at surgery. This chain's CDR3 is CASSPPSSYEQYF. In DNA, the CDR3 is TGTGCCAGCAGCCCCCCGAGCTCCTACGAGCAGTACTTC. Full variable domain (remainder filled in from reference TRBV7-2 and TRBJ2-7): GAGVSQSPSNKVTEKGKDVELRCDPISGHTALYWYRQSLGQGLEFLIYFQGNSAPDKSGLPSDRFSAERTGGSVSTLTIQRTQQEDSAVYLCASSPPSSYEQYFGPGTRLTVT.